This T cell receptor (beta chain) was identified during a study of blood T cell repertoires in COVID-19. Study overall: Sample material is recorded as cDNA or gDNA derived from T cells, B-cell-depleted T cells, or PBMCs.

Produced via immunoSEQ multiplex PCR; TCRdb's table is partial and in-frame only. Of some 150,000 clones listed, about 86% are singletons. The germline V and J ends were trimmed by 2 bases and 1 base, with 9 bases remaining between them. The CDR3 is 15 residues long. Germline V CDR1 and CDR2: MNHNS, SASEGT. Input material: peripheral blood. The chain employs TRBV6-1 and TRBJ2-1, with D possibly matching TRBD2 (6 bases). This TCR was recovered from a woman in her sixties or seventies with active or convalescent COVID-19. Written as DNA, the CDR3 is TGTGCCAGCAGTGAACAAAGCGGGTCCTACAATGAGCAGTTCTTC. Translation: CASSEQSGSYNEQFF.